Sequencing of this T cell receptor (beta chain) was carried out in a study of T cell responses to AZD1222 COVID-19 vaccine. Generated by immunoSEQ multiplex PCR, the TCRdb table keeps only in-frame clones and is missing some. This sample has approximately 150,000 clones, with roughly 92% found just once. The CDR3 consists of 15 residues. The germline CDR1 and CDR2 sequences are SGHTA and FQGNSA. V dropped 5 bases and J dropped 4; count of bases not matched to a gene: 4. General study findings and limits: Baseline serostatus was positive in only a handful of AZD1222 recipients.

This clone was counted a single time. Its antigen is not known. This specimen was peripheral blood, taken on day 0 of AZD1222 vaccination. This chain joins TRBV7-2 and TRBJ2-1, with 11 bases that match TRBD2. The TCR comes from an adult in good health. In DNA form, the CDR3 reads TGTGCCAGCAGCGTCTCTAGCGGGGGGTACAATGAGCAGTTCTTC. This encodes CASSVSSGGYNEQFF.